These T cell receptor beta chains were read from a single sample in a study of T-cell memory formation after mild COVID-19. TCRdb redid the calling of the 5' RACE reads with MiXCR, one entry per CDR3 protein. The sample has roughly 500,000 distinct CDR3 sequences; roughly 22% are singletons. Sequenced: PBMCs or a T cell subset sorted from them (not recorded which). The receptor set was obtained from an adult woman who had mild COVID-19 (a few samples of this study predate the infection). Cell type and time point are not known. CDR3s include the opening cysteine and the closing phenylalanine or tryptophan. D genes are given only for firm matches. Some rows have no size entry. The others give once, few or many, or a class for an expanded clone.

>.|TRBV7-2|TRBD2|TRBJ2-1
TGTGCCAGCAGCTTTAGCGGGGGGGCCCACAATGAGCAGTTCTTC
CASSFSGGAHNEQFF
>.|TRBV7-9|TRBD2|TRBJ2-1
TGTGCCAGCAGCTACGGACTAGCGGAAGTAAATGAGCAGTTCTTC
CASSYGLAEVNEQFF
>.|TRBV7-9|TRBD1|TRBJ1-2
TGTGCCAGCGGGGACAGGGGTAACTATGGCTACACCTTC
CASGDRGNYGYTF
>.|TRBV20-1|TRBD2|TRBJ2-1
TGCAGTGCGCAGCGGGAGGTAGTAAATGAGCAGTTCTTC
CSAQREVVNEQFF
>.|TRBV30|.|TRBJ1-1
TGTGCCTGGAAAGGTGACGGACTGAACACTGAAGCTTTCTTT
CAWKGDGLNTEAFF
>few|TRBV9|TRBD1|TRBJ2-3
TGTGCCAGCAGCGTAGGTCGGACAGGGTATTCTGGCACAGATACGCAGTATTTT
CASSVGRTGYSGTDTQYF
>few|TRBV9|TRBD2|TRBJ2-1
TGTGCCAGCAGCGTACGCGGGGGGGCCTACAATGAGCAGTTCTTC
CASSVRGGAYNEQFF
>many|TRBV5-1|TRBD1|TRBJ2-1
TGCGCCAGCAGCGCTGGACAGGGTATCGGGTTCATGTCCTACAATGAGCAGTTCTTC
CASSAGQGIGFMSYNEQFF
>.|TRBV12-3/TRBV12-4|TRBD1|TRBJ2-7
TGTGCCAGCAGTACGGGACAGGGAAAGCAGTACTTC
CASSTGQGKQYF
>.|TRBV25-1|.|TRBJ1-1
TGTGCCAGCAAGAGGGGGTTCACTGAAGCTTTCTTT
CASKRGFTEAFF
>few|TRBV25-1|.|TRBJ2-5
TGTGCCAGCAGTCGATCGACAGGGAGGCAAGAGACCCAGTACTTC
CASSRSTGRQETQYF
>many|TRBV11-1|TRBD1|TRBJ2-1
TGTGCCAGCAGCTACTCCGGGACAGAACTGTACAATGAGCAGTTCTTC
CASSYSGTELYNEQFF
>.|TRBV29-1|TRBD2|TRBJ2-5
TGCAGCGTTGCAATGACTAGCGGACAAGAGACCCAGTACTTC
CSVAMTSGQETQYF
>.|TRBV4-1|.|TRBJ2-5
TGCGCCAGCAGCCAAGAGCGGACTCAAGAGACCCAGTACTTC
CASSQERTQETQYF
>once|TRBV6-5|.|TRBJ1-5
TGTGCCAGCAGGGTCACTCCCAGTCAGCCCCAGCATTTT
CASRVTPSQPQHF
>.|TRBV20-1|.|TRBJ1-5
TGCAGTGCTAGCCAGGGCAGGCGAGGAGGGCCCCAGCATTTT
CSASQGRRGGPQHF
>many|TRBV10-3|TRBD2|TRBJ2-1
TGTGCCATCAGTGTGGGGCTAGCGGGAGATAGGAATGAGCAGTTCTTC
CAISVGLAGDRNEQFF
>many|TRBV24-1|.|TRBJ2-2
TGTGCCACCAGTTCGACCACCGGGGAGCTGTTTTTT
CATSSTTGELFF
>many|TRBV5-5|TRBD2|TRBJ2-1
TGTGCCAGCAGCTTGGGAAGCGGGATCTACAATGAGCAGTTCTTC
CASSLGSGIYNEQFF
>few|TRBV24-1|.|TRBJ2-2
TGTGCCACCAGTGATTTGGACAGCGCGAACACCGGGGAGCTGTTTTTT
CATSDLDSANTGELFF
>few|TRBV4-1|.|TRBJ1-2
TGCGCCAGCAGCCAAGGGGTGGCCAGCTATGGCTACACCTTC
CASSQGVASYGYTF
>few|TRBV7-6|.|TRBJ1-3
TGTGCCAGCAGCTTACGCTCTGGAAACACCATATATTTT
CASSLRSGNTIYF
>many|TRBV19|.|TRBJ1-2
TGTGCCAGTAGTAGTAAACTGGCAGGGACGAACTATGGCTACACCTTC
CASSSKLAGTNYGYTF
>.|TRBV29-1|TRBD2|TRBJ2-7
TGCAGCGTTGTTTGGACCCCCGGGAGGAGCTCCTACGAGCAGTACTTC
CSVVWTPGRSSYEQYF
>.|TRBV12-3/TRBV12-4|TRBD2|TRBJ2-1
TGTGCCAGCAGTCCCAAGGTCGGGGTAGCGGGAAATTACAATGAGCAGTTCTTC
CASSPKVGVAGNYNEQFF
>.|TRBV19|TRBD2|TRBJ2-3
TGTGCCAGTAGTATGCCCCCACTAGCGGCAGATACGCAGTATTTT
CASSMPPLAADTQYF
>few|TRBV4-3|.|TRBJ2-3
TGCGCCAGCAGCCAAGAACAGGGCCCCCCGTATTTT
CASSQEQGPPYF
>many|TRBV5-1|.|TRBJ1-1
TGCGCCAGCAGCTTGGATCCAATGAACACTGAAGCTTTCTTT
CASSLDPMNTEAFF
>few|TRBV24-1|TRBD2|TRBJ2-5
TGTGCCACCAGTGATCCTACTAGCGGCCAAGAGACCCAGTACTTC
CATSDPTSGQETQYF
>few|TRBV12-3/TRBV12-4|TRBD2|TRBJ2-5
TGTGCCAGCAGGGGAGGGGAATACCAAGAGACCCAGTACTTC
CASRGGEYQETQYF
>.|TRBV20-1|.|TRBJ2-3
TGCAGTGCTAGAGACCTGACTCTGGTTAACATTTTCGATACGCAGTATTTT
CSARDLTLVNIFDTQYF
>few|TRBV5-1|.|TRBJ2-5
TGCGCCAGCAGCTTGGGGTCGGAGAGAGAGACCCAGTACTTC
CASSLGSERETQYF
>.|TRBV10-3|TRBD1|TRBJ2-1
TGTGCCATCAGTGTTCAGGGGGCCTACAATGAGCAGTTCTTC
CAISVQGAYNEQFF
>few|TRBV9|.|TRBJ2-3
TGTGCCAGCAGCGTATGGGGGGGGCTAGGTATTAGCGCAGATACGCAGTATTTT
CASSVWGGLGISADTQYF
>many|TRBV29-1|.|TRBJ2-3
TGCAGCGTTGCTCTAGTTTCTGCCGGCACAGATACGCAGTATTTT
CSVALVSAGTDTQYF
>.|TRBV5-1|TRBD2|TRBJ2-3
TGCGCCAGCAGCTTGGCGAGCTTAGCGGGAGTCACAGATACGCAGTATTTT
CASSLASLAGVTDTQYF
>.|TRBV27|TRBD2|TRBJ2-5
TGTGCCAGCAGTTTATCGATGGGTATTAGCGGGGGGGAGACCCAGTACTTC
CASSLSMGISGGETQYF
>.|TRBV2|.|TRBJ2-5
TGTGCCAGCATGACGTTGGAGACCCAGTACTTC
CASMTLETQYF
>.|TRBV7-6|.|TRBJ2-2
TGTGCCAGCAGCGGCCGGATTTTGAACACCGGGGAGCTGTTTTTT
CASSGRILNTGELFF
>.|TRBV12-3/TRBV12-4|.|TRBJ2-7
TGTGCCAGCAGTTTGATGGGGTTCCACGAGCAGTACTTC
CASSLMGFHEQYF
>few|TRBV15|.|TRBJ1-2
TGTGCCACCAGCAGAGAAAAAGGGTCGTATGGCTATGGCTACACCTTC
CATSREKGSYGYGYTF